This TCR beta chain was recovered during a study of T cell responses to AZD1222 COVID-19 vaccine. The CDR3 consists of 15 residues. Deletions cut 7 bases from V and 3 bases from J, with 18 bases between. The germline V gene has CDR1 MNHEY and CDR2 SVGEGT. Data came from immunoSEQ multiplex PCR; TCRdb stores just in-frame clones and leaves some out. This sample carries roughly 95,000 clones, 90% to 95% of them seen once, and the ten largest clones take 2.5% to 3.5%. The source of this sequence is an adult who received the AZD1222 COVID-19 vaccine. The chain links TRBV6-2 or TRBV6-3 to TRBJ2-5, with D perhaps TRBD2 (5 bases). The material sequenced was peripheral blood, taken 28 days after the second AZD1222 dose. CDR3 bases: TGTGCCAGCAACCCCCGCGGACTGATAAAAGAGACCCAGTACTTC. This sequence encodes CASNPRGLIKETQYF.